This note documents a single TCR beta chain sequence. This clonotype was seen once. Its antigen target is currently unknown. No base-level quality is on record; no much larger clone is a single base apart. On its own, one read is weak support. For repertoire sequencing, TCR beta CDR3 regions were amplified from RNA transcripts. The first round of RT-PCR was done with HTBI primers and the Qiagen OneStep RT-PCR kit, and was followed by a second round of multiplex PCR, then size selection and purification. Sequencing of the libraries was carried out on an Illumina HiSeq2000 in paired-end mode with 100 bp reads. Per the source publication's procedure: Reads were processed with SOAPnuke, discarding reads with adapters, uncalled bases, mean Phred below 15, or no exact constant-primer or identifier match. COPE v1.2.5 was used to merge the high-quality paired reads. Clonotypes were defined as unique nucleotide sequences and were aligned to IMGT TRB V, D and J references using MiTCR v1.1. Only V-J combinations with frequency above 0.0001 were analysed, covering around 99% of repertoires. A TCR clonal expansion and chaos score per V-J combination was defined as the ratio of F50 clonal expansion to chaos observed in the TCRdist matrix. Welch's t-statistics and random forest were used to narrow the features down to about a dozen V-J combinations, which were then fed into a naive Bayes classifier. The similarity between thyroid and blood repertoires was quantified using the Morisita-Horn index. TCRdb trimmed the raw reads at Q25, called clones with MiXCR and kept productive beta chains. Duplicate CDR3 protein sequences are folded into a single record with the most common DNA and genes. These V and J calls derive from TCRdb rather than the authors' analysis. In all, the sample holds more than 150,000 distinct CDR3 sequences, and under 40% of those were seen once. About 6% of the sample is taken by the ten largest.

Patients with ophthalmopathy had moderately to severely active disease, with a Clinical Activity Score of 3 or more, a NOSPECS grade of 4 or more, and a disease duration of less than 3 months. Anyone with other autoimmune diseases, uncontrolled infections, pregnancy or lactation was excluded from the study. Diagnosis was based on clinical symptoms, serum thyroxine, TRAb, thyroid ultrasound and orbital computed tomography. PBMCs were isolated from about 10 ml of fresh peripheral blood by Ficoll-Paque density gradient centrifugation. Total RNA was extracted with Trizol reagent and quality-checked on an Agilent 2100 Bioanalyzer. This sample stems from a study of Graves' ophthalmopathy and Graves' hyperthyroidism (dated by TCRdb to the late 2010s). Background on the whole study: Peripheral blood was collected at initial diagnosis, prior to any treatment. The study used TCR beta repertoire signatures to distinguish Graves' ophthalmopathy from Graves' hyperthyroidism and to predict progression to ophthalmopathy. In total, approximately 130 blood samples were TCR-sequenced: under 45 ophthalmopathy, some 72 hyperthyroidism and approximately 17 hyperthyroidism-to-ophthalmopathy patients. A discovery set of 100 patients (43 ophthalmopathy, 57 stable hyperthyroidism) was enrolled to explore V-J signatures distinguishing ophthalmopathy from hyperthyroidism. An independent validation cohort comprised under 20 hyperthyroidism patients and over 15 patients who later progressed from hyperthyroidism to ophthalmopathy. In five to seven hyperthyroidism patients, T-cell repertoires of thyroid tissue and blood were compared. Following sampling, methimazole starting at 30 mg daily was administered to hyperthyroidism patients, and high-dose intravenous methylprednisolone was administered to ophthalmopathy patients. For training and testing, the roughly 100 patients in the discovery cohort were randomly divided in a 7:3 ratio.

CDR1 and CDR2 were assigned from the germline V gene (reference sequence) as DFQATT and SNEGSKA. Taken from cysteine to phenylalanine, the CDR3 has 14 residues. Here the CDR3 DNA is all that survives: 42 bases in frame from base 1. Trimmed from V: 5 bases; trimmed from J: 4 bases; junction bases lacking a gene match: 7. Results and caveats for the whole study, not just this receptor: No statistical method was used to predetermine the sample size, and group allocation was not hidden from the investigators. The 13-signature model separated ophthalmopathy from stable hyperthyroidism with 85% to 90% sensitivity and around 81% specificity in cross-validation, and 80%/75% in the test set. Most of the expanded thyroid clonotypes with a frequency above 0.001 were also detected in blood, and it was suggested that the thyroid immune response may be reflected by blood repertoires. In validation, the model predicted ophthalmopathy progression with nearly 71% sensitivity and roughly 72% specificity; 12 predicted patients were CT-confirmed with GO in a median of around 6 months.

Sequencing used peripheral blood. The chain uses TRBV20-1 and TRBJ2-5; 10 bases in between match TRBD2. The clonotype was recovered from a middle-aged woman with Graves' ophthalmopathy. Donor details come from another sample of the same person, matched by shared clones. CDR3 sequence: CSAVLAGHRETQYF. In nucleotide form, the sequence is TGCAGTGCTGTACTAGCGGGGCACAGAGAGACCCAGTACTTC.